What follows are 27 T cell receptor beta chains derived from one specimen sequenced in a study of T-cell memory formation after mild COVID-19 (dated by TCRdb to the early 2020s). Receptor amplification or capture employed 5' RACE. Sequencing instrument: Illumina NovaSeq 6000. In-frame beta chains were kept once TCRdb had trimmed the public reads at Q25 with fastp and called clones with MiXCR. Every CDR3 protein is listed once, alongside the most common genes and DNA of its rows. The sample profile shows roughly 190,000 distinct CDR3 sequences; roughly a tenth of them were found once. The ten most abundant clones make up approximately 2.8% of the sample. Material: PBMCs or a T cell subset sorted from them (not recorded which). The receptors shown here come from a man younger than 30 who had mild COVID-19 (a few samples of this study predate the infection). The sample titles of this study are shuffled in the database, so cell type and time point are left out; the donor was told from shared clones.

The chain combines TRBV5-1 with TRBJ1-4, with no clear D. Germline CDR1 reads SGHRS; CDR2 reads YFSETQ. The CDR3 is 15 residues long. V was shortened by 0 bases and J by 3 bases, with 9 bases between the two germline ends. This CDR3 is CASSLGRVPNEKLFF. CDR3 DNA sequence: TGCGCCAGCAGCTTGGGAAGGGTACCTAATGAAAAACTGTTTTTT.

V is TRBV6-5 and J is TRBJ2-2, with D possibly being TRBD1 (6 bases). V was pared by 0 bases and J by 0 bases, with 8 bases between. Germline loops: CDR1 MNHEY, CDR2 SVGAGI. This CDR3 comprises 16 residues. The CDR3 loop is CASSYSRQANTGELFF. The CDR3 coding sequence is TGTGCCAGCAGTTACTCGAGACAGGCGAACACCGGGGAGCTGTTTTTT.

The chain couples TRBV25-1 to TRBJ2-3; 9 bases line up with TRBD2. Trimming removed 8 bases from V and 2 bases from J; junction bases left unmatched: 5. The CDR3 has 14 amino acids. From germline, CDR1 is MGHDK and CDR2 SYGVNS. As DNA, the CDR3 is TGTGCCAGCGCAGCGGGGGGACACACAGATACGCAGTATTTT. This codes for CASAAGGHTDTQYF.

This clonotype was observed a handful of times. CDR3 sequence (DNA): TGTGCCAGCAGTCCCCAGGACAGGGACAATGAGCAGTTCTTC. It encodes CASSPQDRDNEQFF. The gene calls are TRBV28 and TRBJ2-1; 8 bases fit TRBD1. The germline gives CDR1 MDHEN, CDR2 SYDVKM. There are 14 residues in the CDR3. The J segment lost 5 bases and the V segment lost 5 bases, leaving 5 bases of the junction unmatched.

Only a few counts were recorded for this clonotype. This chain uses TRBV6-5 with TRBJ2-3; D may be TRBD1 (5 bases). CDR1 and CDR2 from the germline V gene are MNHEY and SVGAGI. The V and J ends lost 5 bases and 0 bases respectively, with 15 bases between them. The CDR3 totals 16 residues. CDR3 protein: CASSARVTPSTDTQYF. Here the CDR3 DNA reads TGTGCCAGCAGTGCCAGGGTAACCCCTAGCACAGATACGCAGTATTTT.

This clonotype was picked up a small number of times. As DNA, the CDR3 is TGTGCCAGCACCAGATCGGGACGAAGGAACACCGGGGAGCTGTTTTTT. Protein: CASTRSGRRNTGELFF. This chain joins TRBV7-8 and TRBJ2-2; D could derive from TRBD1 or TRBD2 (5 bases each). The CDR3 has 16 residues. The germline V gene encodes CDR1 SGHVS and CDR2 FQNEAQ. V lost 7 bases, J lost 1 base, and 16 bases lay in between.

The chain couples TRBV5-5 to TRBJ1-5; no clear D gene. Germline V CDR1 and CDR2: SGHKS, YYEKEE (reference sequence). CDR3 size: 14 residues. Deletions cut 2 bases from V and 3 bases from J, with 9 bases between. This CDR3 reads CASSFGQNNQPQHF. The CDR3 nucleotides read TGTGCCAGCAGCTTTGGCCAGAACAATCAGCCCCAGCATTTT.

J is TRBJ1-1 and V is TRBV24-1, with 8 positions matching TRBD1. From germline, CDR1 is KGHDR and CDR2 SFDVKD. CDR3 length: 14 amino acids. V shed 3 bases, J shed 11 bases, and the junction held 10 bases outside the gene matches. CDR3 protein: CATSDPGQGKDAFF. CDR3 nucleotides: TGTGCCACCAGTGATCCCGGACAGGGAAAAGACGCTTTCTTT.

This chain uses TRBV7-2 with TRBJ2-5; possibly TRBD1 or TRBD2 for D (5 bases each). Trimming cost V 5 bases and J 5 bases, with 18 bases left between them. This CDR3 spans 15 amino acids. Germline CDR1 and CDR2: SGHTA and FQGNSA. The CDR3: CASSQGPIRSETQYF. CDR3 nucleotide sequence: TGTGCCAGCAGCCAGGGACCCATTCGATCGGAGACCCAGTACTTC. The variable domain in full, with the rest retrieved from reference TRBV7-2 and TRBJ2-5, is GAGVSQSPSNKVTEKGKDVELRCDPISGHTALYWYRQSLGQGLEFLIYFQGNSAPDKSGLPSDRFSAERTGGSVSTLTIQRTQQEDSAVYLCASSQGPIRSETQYFGPGTRLLVL.

The rearrangement joins TRBV7-2 to TRBJ2-1; 12 bases agree with TRBD2. The CDR3 totals 19 residues. Germline V lookup: CDR1 SGHTA, CDR2 FQGNSA. V shed 3 bases and J 7 bases; nucleotides not matched to a gene: 16. The CDR3 DNA reads as TGTGCCAGCAGCTTCCCCCGCCGAGCTAGCGGGGGGGCCCTTAATGAGCAGTTCTTC. Protein sequence: CASSFPRRASGGALNEQFF.

The genes are TRBV4-3 and TRBJ1-2; D not certain. V shed 1 base and J shed 8 bases, with 17 bases lying between them. There are 15 residues in the CDR3. Germline V gives CDR1 LGHNA, CDR2 YSLEER. CDR3 bases: TGCGCCAGCAGCCAAGGACTGGGCGGGGAATGGGGCTACACCTTC. Translation gives CASSQGLGGEWGYTF.

The V and J genes are TRBV28 and TRBJ1-2; TRBD1 might be the D (5 bases). Trimming shortened V by 1 base and J by 4 bases, and 7 bases separated the two germline ends. The CDR3 covers 13 residues. CDR1 and CDR2 (germline): MDHEN, SYDVKM. This CDR3 reads CASSLSGSYGYTF. The CDR3 DNA reads TGTGCCAGCAGTTTATCAGGGTCCTATGGCTACACCTTC.

The table lists this clonotype with a few counts. The genes are TRBV11-2 and TRBJ1-1; D is ambiguous. The CDR3 is 13 residues long. Germline CDR1 SGHAT, CDR2 FQNNGV. The ends were cut back, 0 bases at V and 5 bases at J, with 7 bases in the middle. CDR3: CASSLEPPTEAFF. Written as DNA, the CDR3 is TGTGCCAGCAGCTTAGAACCTCCGACTGAAGCTTTCTTT. The full variable domain, in which reference TRBV11-2 and TRBJ1-1 provide the parts outside the CDR3, is EAGVAQSPRYKIIEKRQSVAFWCNPISGHATLYWYQQILGQGPKLLIQFQNNGVVDDSQLPKDRFSAERLKGVDSTLKIQPAKLEDSAVYLCASSLEPPTEAFFGQGTRLTVV.

This clonotype was observed a few times. The chain combines TRBV4-1 with TRBJ1-1; D is perhaps TRBD1 (6 bases). The V gene lost 0 bases and the J gene lost 0 bases, with 14 bases spanning the gap. The CDR3 totals 17 residues. Germline V gives CDR1 MGHRA, CDR2 YSYEKL. The CDR3 coding sequence is TGCGCCAGCAGCCAAGACGTACAGGGCGCTATGAACACTGAAGCTTTCTTT. Amino acid sequence: CASSQDVQGAMNTEAFF.

Here the CDR3 DNA reads TGTGCCAGCAGCCAAGATCTCAGGGAGCAGTACTTC. Protein: CASSQDLREQYF. The chain recombines TRBV3-1 with TRBJ2-7; D remains unclear. The CDR3 is 12 residues long. Trimming took 0 bases from V and 7 from J, leaving 7 bases between them. CDR1 LGHDT and CDR2 YNNKEL come from the germline V gene (reference sequence).

This clonotype was recorded a few times. The V gene is TRBV4-2, the J gene TRBJ2-7; D not certain. V lost 0 bases and J lost 4, with 7 bases in between. CDR1 is LGHNA and CDR2 is YNFKEQ in the germline V gene. The CDR3 has 13 amino acids. CDR3 nucleotide sequence: TGTGCCAGCAGCCAAGACAGGTTATACGAGCAGTACGTC. As protein: CASSQDRLYEQYV.

There are a few counts of this clonotype. The rearrangement joins TRBV7-2 to TRBJ2-1; TRBD2 is a possible D gene (5 bases). This CDR3 is built from 14 residues. Germline assignment: CDR1 SGHTA and CDR2 FQGNSA. Trimming removed 1 base from V and 6 bases from J, with 10 bases in between. CDR3 sequence: CASSLDRRGNEQFF. The CDR3 region has the DNA TGTGCCAGCAGCTTAGATCGACGGGGCAATGAGCAGTTCTTC.

This clonotype was seen many times. This chain joins TRBV7-2 and TRBJ2-7; 10 bases line up with TRBD1. The CDR3 is made up of 17 amino acids. V lost 0 bases to trimming and J lost 4 bases; unmatched junction nucleotides: 9. Germline CDR1 SGHTA, CDR2 FQGNSA. Here the CDR3 DNA reads TGTGCCAGCAGCTTAGCCATTAGACCGGGACAGGGGTACGAGCAGTACTTC. This gives the protein CASSLAIRPGQGYEQYF.

In nucleotides, the CDR3 is TGTGCCAGCAGGGCGGGTGATCTTTACAATGAGCAGTTCTTC. Protein sequence: CASRAGDLYNEQFF. The chain joins TRBV9 to TRBJ2-1; D might be TRBD2 (5 bases). The CDR3 loop spans 14 amino acids. Germline CDR1 reads SGDLS; CDR2 reads YYNGEE. V was shortened by 5 bases and J by 4 bases, with 13 bases between the two germline ends. The full variable domain, completed using reference TRBV9 and TRBJ2-1, is DSGVTQTPKHLITATGQRVTLRCSPRSGDLSVYWYQQSLDQGLQFLIQYYNGEERAKGNILERFSAQQFPDLHSELNLSSLELGDSALYFCASRAGDLYNEQFFGPGTRLTVL.

This clonotype was picked up a small number of times. The chain uses TRBV6-6 and TRBJ2-7, with D unresolved. V was shortened by 8 bases and J by 2 bases, with 13 bases between the two germline ends. The length of the CDR3 is 13 residues. Germline assignment: CDR1 MNHNY and CDR2 SVGAGI (reference sequence). CDR3 DNA sequence: TGTGCCAGCTCCAACCCCGTCCCCTACGAGCAGTACGTC. This translates into CASSNPVPYEQYV.

J is TRBJ2-7 and V is TRBV2; no reliable D call. V gave up 5 bases and J gave up 6 bases, with 8 bases separating them. The V gene's germline CDR1 is SNHLY and CDR2 FYNNEI. The CDR3 contains 11 residues. The CDR3 nucleotides are TGTGCCAGCAGTCAATCTCCCGAGCAGTACGTC. Translating gives CASSQSPEQYV.

The chain uses TRBV18 and TRBJ2-7; 8 positions agree with TRBD1. The CDR3 consists of 13 residues. V dropped 4 bases and J dropped 5; count of bases not matched to a gene: 4. In germline, CDR1 is KGHSH, CDR2 LQKENI. As DNA, the CDR3 is TGTGCCAGCTCACAGGGGACAGGCAACGAGCAGTACTTC. It encodes CASSQGTGNEQYF. Variable domain in full (rest from reference TRBV18 and TRBJ2-7): NAGVMQNPRHLVRRRGQEARLRCSPMKGHSHVYWYRQLPEEGLKFMVYLQKENIIDESGMPKERFSAEFPKEGPSILRIQQVVRGDSAAYFCASSQGTGNEQYFGPGTRLTVT.

This clonotype was counted ten times or more. The CDR3 sequence is CASSFPGASGPYEQYF. The DNA for the CDR3 is TGTGCCAGCAGCTTCCCGGGCGCTAGCGGTCCCTACGAGCAGTACTTC. The rearrangement uses TRBV5-6 and TRBJ2-7; the match to TRBD2 covers 7 bases. CDR3 size: 16 residues. Germline lookup yields CDR1 SGHDT and CDR2 YYEEEE. J lost 2 bases, V lost 2 bases, and 10 bases had no gene match.

This clonotype was counted many times. CDR3 bases: TGTGCCAGCAGCCTAACCGGGAGGGCCCCCTACGAGCAGTACTTC. Translating it yields CASSLTGRAPYEQYF. This chain links TRBV7-9 with TRBJ2-7; TRBD2 matches at 8 bases. CDR3 length: 15 residues. The V segment lost 5 bases and the J segment 2 bases; nucleotides outside the gene matches: 8. Germline V gene sequence: CDR1 SEHNR, CDR2 FQNEAQ (reference sequence).

The sample holds one count of this clonotype. The chain recombines TRBV30 with TRBJ1-2; no firm D call. Germline CDR1 reads GTSNPN; CDR2 reads SVGIG (reference sequence). The CDR3 extends over 14 amino acids. Trimming stripped 2 bases from V and 2 bases from J, with 12 bases between. The CDR3 DNA follows: TGTGCCTGGAGTCCTCGGACGGTAAACTATGGCTACACCTTC. Translation: CAWSPRTVNYGYTF.

The chain uses TRBV23-1 and TRBJ2-7, with TRBD2 matching 7 bases. TRBV23-1 is identified as an open reading frame with a role that is uncertain. V dropped 0 bases and J dropped 6; count of bases not matched to a gene: 8. This CDR3 has 15 amino acids. The CDR3 sequence is CASSQSGGTRGEQYV. Written as DNA, the CDR3 is TGCGCCAGCAGTCAATCGGGGGGGACTCGAGGCGAGCAGTACGTC.

This clonotype was recorded many times. The chain joins TRBV7-9 to TRBJ2-7; D perhaps matches TRBD1 (5 bases). V was pared by 5 bases and J by 4 bases, with 18 bases between. Germline CDR1 is SEHNR and CDR2 is FQNEAQ (reference sequence). This CDR3 contains 15 residues. The chain's CDR3 is CASSPGSEAGYEQYV. CDR3 coding DNA: TGTGCCAGCAGCCCCGGCTCGGAAGCAGGGTACGAGCAGTACGTC.